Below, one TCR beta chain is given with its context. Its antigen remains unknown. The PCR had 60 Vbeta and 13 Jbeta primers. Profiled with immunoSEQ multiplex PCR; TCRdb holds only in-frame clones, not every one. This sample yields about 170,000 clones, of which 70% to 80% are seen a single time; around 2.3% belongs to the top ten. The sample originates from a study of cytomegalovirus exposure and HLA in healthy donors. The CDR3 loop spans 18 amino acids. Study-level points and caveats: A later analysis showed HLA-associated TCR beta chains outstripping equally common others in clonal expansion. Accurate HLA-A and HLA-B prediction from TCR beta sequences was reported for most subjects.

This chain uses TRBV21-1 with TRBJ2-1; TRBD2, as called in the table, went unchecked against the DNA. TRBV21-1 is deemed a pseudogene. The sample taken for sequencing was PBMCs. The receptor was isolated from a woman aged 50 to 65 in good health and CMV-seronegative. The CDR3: CASGPGLAAQKGYNEQFF. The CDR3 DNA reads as TGTGCCAGCGGGCCGGGACTAGCGGCCCAAAAGGGATACAATGAGCAGTTCTTC.